This T cell receptor beta chain was captured by sequencing in a study of metastatic and nonmetastatic thyroid tumors. J lost 8 bases, V lost 8 bases, and 8 bases had no gene match. CDR3 length: 14 amino acids. CDR1 is MNHNS, CDR2 SASEGT, per germline. Treatment of any kind had been given to no patient before thyroid surgery. Through MiXCR, TCRdb re-clonotyped the PCR reads. The sample has under 30,000 clones; roughly 15% are singletons. In this sample, this clone is medium-sized. This clonotype originated in a male donor with papillary thyroid cancer or a benign thyroid nodule (not recorded which). Some clones in this sample may be carry-over from other donors' samples. Sequencing was carried out using blood. The chain employs TRBV6-1 and TRBJ2-2; 10 bases are shared with TRBD2. CDR3 loop: CASRSSGSSGELFF. The CDR3 DNA sequence: TGTGCCAGCCGATCTAGCGGGAGTTCTGGGGAGCTGTTTTTT.